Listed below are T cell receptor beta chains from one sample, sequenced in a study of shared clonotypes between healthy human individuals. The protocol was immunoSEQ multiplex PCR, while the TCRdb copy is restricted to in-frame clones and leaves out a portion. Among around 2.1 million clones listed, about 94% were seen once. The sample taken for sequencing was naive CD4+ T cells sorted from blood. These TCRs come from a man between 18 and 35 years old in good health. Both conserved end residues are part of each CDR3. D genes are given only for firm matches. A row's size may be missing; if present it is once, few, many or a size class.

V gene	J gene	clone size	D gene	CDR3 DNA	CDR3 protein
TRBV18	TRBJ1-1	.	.	TGTGCCAGCTCACCACAGGGGAACCGAGGCGCTTTCTTT	CASSPQGNRGAFF
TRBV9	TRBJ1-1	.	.	TGTGCCAGCAGTACGGGGATGAACACTGAAGCTTTCTTT	CASSTGMNTEAFF
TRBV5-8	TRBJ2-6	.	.	TGTGCCAGCAGCCCAAGGGTATCGGGGGCCAACGTCCTGACTTTC	CASSPRVSGANVLTF
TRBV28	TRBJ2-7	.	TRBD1	TGTGCCAGCAGACCCCGGGACAGAGCCTCCTACGAGCAGTACTTC	CASRPRDRASYEQYF
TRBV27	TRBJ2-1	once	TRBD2	TGTGCCAGCAGTGCTCGACGGGGGGTCACCTACAATGAGCAGTTCTTC	CASSARRGVTYNEQFF
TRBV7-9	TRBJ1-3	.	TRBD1	TGTGCCAGCAGCTTCCTTACAGGGGTCGGAAACACCATATATTTT	CASSFLTGVGNTIYF
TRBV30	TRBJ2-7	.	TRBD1	TGTGCCTGGAGTGAACAGGGGTACGAGCAGTACTTC	CAWSEQGYEQYF
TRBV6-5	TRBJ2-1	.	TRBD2	TGTGCCAGCTCGCCCTGGACTAGCGGGGGGGAACAGCAGTTCTTC	CASSPWTSGGEQQFF
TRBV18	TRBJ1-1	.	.	TGTGCCAGCTCGCCGACAGGTATTAGTGTGGAAGCTTTCTTT	CASSPTGISVEAFF
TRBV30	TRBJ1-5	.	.	TGTGCCTGGAGCGGGAAGCGCAATCAGCCCCAGCATTTT	CAWSGKRNQPQHF
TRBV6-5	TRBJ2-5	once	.	TGTGCCAGCCTCAAGGAGCCGGGGACCCAGTACTTC	CASLKEPGTQYF
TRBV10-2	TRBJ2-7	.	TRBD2	TGCGCCAGCAGTGAAGGGGGAAGGGGACTAGCGGGAACTAGCCTCTACGAGCAGTACTTC	CASSEGGRGLAGTSLYEQYF
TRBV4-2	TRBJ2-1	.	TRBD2	TGTGCCAGCAGCCAACGGGGGACTAGCAACTACAATGAGCAGTTCTTC	CASSQRGTSNYNEQFF
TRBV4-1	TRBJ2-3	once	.	TGCGCCAGCAGCCAAGATTGGTCCCCCGATACGCAGTATTTT	CASSQDWSPDTQYF
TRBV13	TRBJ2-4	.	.	TGTGCCAGCAGCTTGGGGAGGTCCAAAAACATTCAGTACTTC	CASSLGRSKNIQYF
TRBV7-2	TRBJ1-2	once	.	TGTGCCAGCAGCTTAAGTACAGGAGTTAACTATGGCTACACCTTC	CASSLSTGVNYGYTF
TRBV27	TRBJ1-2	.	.	TGTGCCAGCAGTTTCGGTGGGGACTATGGCTACACCTTC	CASSFGGDYGYTF
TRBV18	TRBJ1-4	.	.	TGTGCCAGCTCACCGGGCGGAGCAACTAATGAAAAACTGTTTTTT	CASSPGGATNEKLFF
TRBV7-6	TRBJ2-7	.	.	TGTGCCAGCAGCCGCCTACGGGAATACGAGCAGTACTTC	CASSRLREYEQYF
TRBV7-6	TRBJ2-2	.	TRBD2	TGTGCCAGCAGCGTTAGCGGGAGGGGGTACACCGGGGAGCTGTTTTTT	CASSVSGRGYTGELFF
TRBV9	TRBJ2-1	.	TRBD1	TGTGCCAGCAGCTTCCGGGACAGGGAGGCGAATGAGCAGTTCTTC	CASSFRDREANEQFF
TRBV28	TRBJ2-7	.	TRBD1	TGTGCCAGCATCCCGTCGGACAGGGGCTACGAGCAGTACTTC	CASIPSDRGYEQYF
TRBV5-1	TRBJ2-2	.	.	TGCGCCAGCAGCTCGACAGGAACGAACACCGGGGAGCTGTTTTTT	CASSSTGTNTGELFF